Sequencing of this T cell receptor beta chain was carried out in a study of T-cell reconstitution after alpha-beta-depleted transplantation in children. The TCRbeta library was prepared with unique molecular identifiers. TCRdb re-derived calls from the PCR reads in MiXCR, one entry per CDR3 protein. The table has about 500,000 distinct CDR3 sequences, about 33% seen once. Trimming cost V 2 bases and J 11 bases, with 16 bases left between them. CDR1 and CDR2 (germline): SGHVS, FQNEAQ. The CDR3 is 14 amino acids. This clonotype has more than one count but fewer than ten. The sequenced sample was PBMCs from the stem cell graft donor, obtained from the stem cell graft. This receptor was obtained from a human donor who donated a stem cell graft to a child with aplastic anemia. The genes are TRBV7-8 and TRBJ1-5; no firm D call. The CDR3 DNA is TGTGCCAGCAGCTTATCCATGGGCCACTGGGCCCAGCATTTT. Translated, it gives CASSLSMGHWAQHF.